This entry describes one T cell receptor (beta chain). Its target is not known. Data came from immunoSEQ multiplex PCR; TCRdb stores just in-frame clones and leaves some out. Of tens of thousands of clones listed, 85% to 90% were seen once; the top ten hold around 4.8%. This entry belongs to a study of OX40 agonist ivuxolimab in advanced cancers. As for the study in general: Ivuxolimab, an agonistic anti-OX40 (CD134) antibody, was given to patients. Patients achieving partial responses numbered three: one hepatocellular carcinoma case and two cutaneous melanoma cases.

Study-level findings and limits: Patients who responded partially at 0.1-3.0 mg/kg showed clonal expansion ranking among the lowest. There was clonal expansion of CD4+ and CD8+ blood T cells by week 6 at 0.1 to 3.0 mg/kg.

This TCR was recovered from an adult with an advanced solid tumor such as melanoma, head and neck, liver or kidney cancer. This specimen was CD4+ or CD8+ T cells sorted from blood, taken in a trial of the OX40 agonist ivuxolimab.

The CDR3 region has the DNA TGTGCCAGCTCACACGAGACGGGTCGGCAGAAGCCCCAGCATTTT. The encoded protein is CASSHETGRQKPQHF. The rearrangement joins TRBV18 to TRBJ1-5, with unresolved D. This CDR3 is 15 amino acids long. Per germline, CDR1 KGHSH and CDR2 LQKENI. V was cut by 4 bases and J by 8 bases, with 18 bases left in between.